The T cell receptor beta chain under discussion was sequenced for a study of T and B cells in COVID-19 patients. BIOMED2 TRB-A/B primer pools were used in multiplex TRB PCR. TCRdb reprocessed the multiplex PCR reads via MiXCR and lists one record per CDR3 protein. The sample consists of over 5,000 distinct CDR3 sequences, 33% of them appearing once. TRB was amplified from around 250-460 ng of blood genomic DNA. Looked up from germline, CDR1 is SEHNR and CDR2 is FQNEAQ (reference sequence). The V end was cut by 10 bases, the J end by 5 bases, with 22 bases between. The CDR3 extends over 15 amino acids.

The source is a human donor with active COVID-19. The sample taken for sequencing was blood. This chain connects TRBV7-9 to TRBJ2-3, with a weak D call TRBD1 (6 bases). DNA for the CDR3: TGTGCCACCGTGAAAGGGGGTGCGGGCAGAGATACGCAGTATTTT. Its translation: CATVKGGAGRDTQYF. The variable domain in full, with the rest retrieved from reference TRBV7-9 and TRBJ2-3, is DTGVSQNPRHKITKRGQNVTFRCDPISEHNRLYWYRQTLGQGPEFLTYFQNEAQLEKSRLLSDRFSAERPKGSFSTLEIQRTEQGDSAMYLCATVKGGAGRDTQYFGPGTRLTVL.